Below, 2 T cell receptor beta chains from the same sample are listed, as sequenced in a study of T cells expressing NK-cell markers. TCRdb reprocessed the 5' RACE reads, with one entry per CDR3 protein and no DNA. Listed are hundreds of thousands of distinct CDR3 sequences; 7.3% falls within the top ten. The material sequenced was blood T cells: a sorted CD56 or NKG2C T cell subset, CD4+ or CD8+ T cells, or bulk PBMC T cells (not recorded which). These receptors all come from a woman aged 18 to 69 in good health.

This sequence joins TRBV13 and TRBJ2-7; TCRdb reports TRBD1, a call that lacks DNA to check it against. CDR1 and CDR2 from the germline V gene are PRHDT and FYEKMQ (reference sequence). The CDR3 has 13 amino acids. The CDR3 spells CASSPWTAYEQYF.

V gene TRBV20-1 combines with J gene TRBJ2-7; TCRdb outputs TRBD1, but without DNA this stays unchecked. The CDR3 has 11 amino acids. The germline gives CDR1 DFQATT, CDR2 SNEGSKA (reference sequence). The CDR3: CSARQGYEQYF.